A single sample gave rise to the 14 T cell receptor beta chains below, sequenced in a study of identifying expanded T cells in peripheral blood. Some clones are missing from TCRdb's copy, which holds only in-frame ones; the method was immunoSEQ multiplex PCR. Seen here are more than 75,000 clones, approximately 91% observed once, and the top ten hold 3.9%. Input material: blood. These receptors came from a person aged 18 to 70 in good health.

This chain connects TRBV5-6 to TRBJ2-7, with 9 bases aligning to TRBD1. In germline, CDR1 is SGHDT, CDR2 YYEEEE. This CDR3 is built from 17 residues. After removal of 1 base from V and 0 bases from J, the junction contained 8 bases not matched to a gene. This CDR3 is CASSLMPGTGNSYEQYF. CDR3 in DNA: TGTGCCAGCAGCTTGATGCCCGGGACAGGGAACTCCTACGAGCAGTACTTC.

The gene calls are TRBV5-1 and TRBJ2-7; 8 bases are shared with TRBD1. Germline-derived CDR1 and CDR2 are SGHRS and YFSETQ. There are 16 residues in the CDR3. The J segment lost 1 base and the V segment lost 2 bases, leaving 8 bases of the junction unmatched. The CDR3: CASSLGLGQASYEQYF. CDR3 sequence (DNA): TGCGCCAGCAGCTTAGGACTGGGACAGGCTTCCTACGAGCAGTACTTC.

CDR3 nucleotide sequence: TGTGCCATCGGCAGAGGCAGGGAGGACGAAAAACTGTTTTTT. It is translated as CAIGRGREDEKLFF. V is TRBV10-3 and J is TRBJ1-4; a possible D gene is TRBD1 (5 bases). The CDR3 is made up of 14 amino acids. Germline V gene lookup returns CDR1 ENHRY and CDR2 SYGVKD. The germline V and J ends were trimmed by 8 bases and 8 bases, with 18 bases remaining between them.

The chain recombines TRBV19 with TRBJ2-3, with 9 nucleotides matching TRBD1. The CDR3 runs 15 residues. CDR1 and CDR2 from the germline V gene are LNHDA and SQIVND (reference sequence). V lost 9 bases, J lost 5 bases, and 12 bases stayed unmatched. As DNA, the CDR3 is TGTGCCAGCCAACTCTGGGACAGGGCAGGAGATACGCAGTATTTT. Residues: CASQLWDRAGDTQYF.

This chain uses TRBV5-1 with TRBJ1-2, with 7 nucleotides matching TRBD1. The junction had 1 base not matched to a gene; V was cut back by 2 bases and J by 6 bases. This CDR3 contains 12 residues. The germline CDR1 and CDR2 sequences are SGHRS and YFSETQ. The CDR3 sequence: CASSFDRDGYTF. DNA of the CDR3: TGCGCCAGCAGCTTTGACAGGGATGGCTACACCTTC.

V and J are TRBV7-3 and TRBJ1-1, with unresolved D. The V end lost 5 bases, the J end lost 1 base, and 11 bases lay between the germline ends. The germline V gene has CDR1 SGHTA and CDR2 FQGTGA. This CDR3 is built from 14 residues. In nucleotides, the CDR3 is TGTGCCAGCAGCCTATCGGGTCCGAACACTGAAGCTTTCTTT. Its protein product is CASSLSGPNTEAFF.

The J gene is TRBJ2-1, the V gene TRBV11-1; D might be TRBD2 (5 bases). The ends were cut back, 6 bases at V and 0 bases at J, with 12 bases in the middle. This CDR3 has 15 amino acids. Germline V gene sequence: CDR1 SGHAT, CDR2 FQDESV (reference sequence). This CDR3 is CASSQDSSSYNEQFF. CDR3 coding DNA: TGTGCCAGCAGTCAGGACTCGAGCTCCTACAATGAGCAGTTCTTC. Full variable domain (rest looked up from reference TRBV11-1 and TRBJ2-1): EAEVAQSPRYKITEKSQAVAFWCDPISGHATLYWYRQILGQGPELLVQFQDESVVDDSQLPKDRFSAERLKGVDSTLKIQPAELGDSAMYLCASSQDSSSYNEQFFGPGTRLTVL.

This rearrangement joins TRBV19 to TRBJ2-6, with 12 bases identical to TRBD1. The V and J ends lost 3 bases and 0 bases, in that order; junction bases with no gene match: 9. Germline V gene lookup returns CDR1 LNHDA and CDR2 SQIVND (reference sequence). The length of the CDR3 is 20 residues. The CDR3 protein is CASSISPGQGANSGANVLTF. DNA of the CDR3: TGTGCCAGTAGTATCTCTCCGGGACAGGGGGCCAACTCTGGGGCCAACGTCCTGACTTTC.

The gene calls are TRBV19 and TRBJ2-7, with TRBD2 matching over 9 bases. CDR1 and CDR2 (germline): LNHDA, SQIVND (reference sequence). CDR3 size: 15 residues. With V trimmed by 4 bases and J by 0 bases, 4 bases remained unmatched. CDR3 sequence: CASSSSGSRSYEQYF. DNA for the CDR3: TGTGCCAGTAGTAGTAGCGGGAGTCGCTCCTACGAGCAGTACTTC. The full variable domain, in which reference TRBV19 and TRBJ2-7 provide the parts outside the CDR3, is DGGITQSPKYLFRKEGQNVTLSCEQNLNHDAMYWYRQDPGQGLRLIYYSQIVNDFQKGDIAEGYSVSREKKESFPLTVTSAQKNPTAFYLCASSSSGSRSYEQYFGPGTRLTVT.

This chain connects TRBV9 to TRBJ2-1, with D possibly being TRBD1 (6 bases). The length of the CDR3 is 16 residues. Germline values: CDR1 SGDLS, CDR2 YYNGEE. Trimming removed 0 bases from V and 2 bases from J, with 12 bases in between. CDR3 sequence: CASSVGPGQPYNEQFF. Written as DNA, the CDR3 is TGTGCCAGCAGCGTAGGGCCCGGACAGCCCTACAATGAGCAGTTCTTC.

V is TRBV5-1 and J is TRBJ2-7, with 8 bases identical to TRBD1. Unmatched junction bases numbered 7, after V lost 0 bases and J lost 5 bases. CDR3 size: 15 residues. The V gene's germline CDR1 is SGHRS and CDR2 YFSETQ. CDR3 in DNA: TGCGCCAGCAGCTTGGGGGGCAGGGGGCTTAACGAGCAGTACTTC. Amino acid sequence: CASSLGGRGLNEQYF.

V usage is TRBV5-4 and J usage is TRBJ2-5; 7 bases agree with TRBD1. With 4 bases clipped from V and 1 base from J, the junction kept 10 bases outside the gene matches. CDR3 length: 16 residues. Germline CDR1 and CDR2: SGHNT and YYREEE (reference sequence). In DNA form, the CDR3 reads TGTGCCAGCAGCCCTGAGACAGGGCGAAGCCAAGAGACCCAGTACTTC. Amino acids: CASSPETGRSQETQYF.

The V call is TRBV7-2, the J call TRBJ1-2; D remains ambiguous. The germline V gene encodes CDR1 SGHTA and CDR2 FQGNSA. V lost 5 bases and J lost 2, with 9 bases in between. CDR3 size: 13 residues. CDR3 bases: TGTGCCAGCAGCCCGGAAGGAAACTATGGCTACACCTTC. This translates into CASSPEGNYGYTF.

The gene calls are TRBV7-2 and TRBJ1-3, with unresolved D. Trimming cost V 5 bases and J 4 bases, with 12 bases left between them. Germline V CDR1 and CDR2: SGHTA, FQGNSA. The CDR3 spans 14 residues. This CDR3 reads CASSLNRVGNTIYF. Here the CDR3 DNA reads TGTGCCAGCAGCCTAAATAGGGTCGGAAACACCATATATTTT.